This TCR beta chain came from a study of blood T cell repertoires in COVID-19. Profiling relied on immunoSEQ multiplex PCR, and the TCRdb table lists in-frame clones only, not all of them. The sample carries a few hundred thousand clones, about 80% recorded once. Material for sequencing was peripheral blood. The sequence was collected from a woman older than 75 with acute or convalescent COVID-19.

The CDR3 DNA is TGTGCCAGCAGCTCAGACAGGTTTCGACGGGAAAAACTGTTTTTT. Encoded protein: CASSSDRFRREKLFF. The chain employs TRBV7-8 and TRBJ1-4; D might be TRBD1 (6 bases). Germline values: CDR1 SGHVS, CDR2 FQNEAQ. This CDR3 has 15 amino acids. V lost 4 bases and J 8 bases, leaving 17 bases between the germline ends.